These T cell receptor beta chains were read from a single sample in a study of T cells after yellow fever vaccination. One entry per CDR3 protein results from TCRdb running MiXCR on the 5' RACE reads. The data hold more than 350,000 distinct CDR3 sequences, with roughly 11% observed a single time. This material consisted of PBMCs, taken on the day of the first yellow fever vaccination. Receptor source: a young man who received the YFV17D yellow fever vaccine. Both conserved end residues are part of each CDR3. D genes are given only for firm matches. Only part of the rows carry a size: once, few, many, or a class if the clone is expanded.

v_call: TRBV12-3/TRBV12-4; d_call: TRBD1; clone_size: many; j_call: TRBJ1-2; cdr3_nt: TGTGCCAGCAGGTCTCCGGGACAGGGGGCGTTTGGCTACACCTTC; cdr3_aa: CASRSPGQGAFGYTF
v_call: TRBV6-1; d_call: TRBD1; clone_size: many; j_call: TRBJ1-2; cdr3_nt: TGTGCCAGCAGTAATCAGGGGGCTAACTATGGCTACACCTTC; cdr3_aa: CASSNQGANYGYTF
v_call: TRBV12-3/TRBV12-4; d_call: -; clone_size: once; j_call: TRBJ2-7; cdr3_nt: TGTGCCAGCAGTTTAGCGCGGACGGAGGAGCAGTACTTC; cdr3_aa: CASSLARTEEQYF
v_call: TRBV7-2; d_call: TRBD2; clone_size: -; j_call: TRBJ2-2; cdr3_nt: TGTGCCAGCAGCCTGGTTGGGAGGGGCTATACCGGGACTAGCCTCTTT; cdr3_aa: CASSLVGRGYTGTSLF
v_call: TRBV12-3/TRBV12-4; d_call: -; clone_size: few; j_call: TRBJ2-7; cdr3_nt: TGTGCCAGCAGCTCCACTGGGGAGCAGTACTTC; cdr3_aa: CASSSTGEQYF
v_call: TRBV2; d_call: -; clone_size: -; j_call: TRBJ1-1; cdr3_nt: TGTGCCACCACAGGCATCATGAACACTGAAGCTTTCTTT; cdr3_aa: CATTGIMNTEAFF
v_call: TRBV29-1; d_call: TRBD2; clone_size: many; j_call: TRBJ2-3; cdr3_nt: TGCAGCGTCGAACTAGCGGGGGCTGGAGATACGCAGTATTTT; cdr3_aa: CSVELAGAGDTQYF
v_call: TRBV6-2/TRBV6-3; d_call: -; clone_size: few; j_call: TRBJ2-2; cdr3_nt: TGTGCCAGCAGGCCCCAGGACACCGGGGAGCTGTTTTTT; cdr3_aa: CASRPQDTGELFF
v_call: TRBV9; d_call: TRBD2; clone_size: few; j_call: TRBJ2-1; cdr3_nt: TGTGCCAGCAGCGTAGTCCCGGGACTAGCGGGGGGCCCAATTGAGCAGTTCTTC; cdr3_aa: CASSVVPGLAGGPIEQFF
v_call: TRBV6-5; d_call: TRBD1; clone_size: few; j_call: TRBJ2-2; cdr3_nt: TGTGCCAGCAGTTACTCGTTGAATTCCCAGGGGGCGCGTATCGGGGAGCTGTTTTTT; cdr3_aa: CASSYSLNSQGARIGELFF
v_call: TRBV29-1; d_call: TRBD1; clone_size: few; j_call: TRBJ2-4; cdr3_nt: TGCAGCGCACGGACAGGGAGCGGGTCCAAAAACATTCAGTACTTC; cdr3_aa: CSARTGSGSKNIQYF
v_call: TRBV7-2; d_call: -; clone_size: few; j_call: TRBJ2-2; cdr3_nt: TGTGCCAGCGTCTCAGGAGCGAACACCGGGGAGCTGTTTTTT; cdr3_aa: CASVSGANTGELFF
v_call: TRBV12-3/TRBV12-4; d_call: TRBD2; clone_size: -; j_call: TRBJ2-3; cdr3_nt: TGTGCCAGCAGCTGGACTAGCGGCGATACGCAGTATTTT; cdr3_aa: CASSWTSGDTQYF
v_call: TRBV24-1; d_call: -; clone_size: few; j_call: TRBJ2-5; cdr3_nt: TGTGCCACCCAGAACGAAGAGACCCAGTACTTC; cdr3_aa: CATQNEETQYF
v_call: TRBV10-3; d_call: -; clone_size: many; j_call: TRBJ2-3; cdr3_nt: TGTGCCATCAGTGCCGGGACACGCACAGATACGCAGTATTTT; cdr3_aa: CAISAGTRTDTQYF
v_call: TRBV3-1; d_call: -; clone_size: -; j_call: TRBJ2-4; cdr3_nt: TGTGCCAGCAGCCAAGAATCCGGGACAGCCAAAAACATTCAGTACTTC; cdr3_aa: CASSQESGTAKNIQYF
v_call: TRBV5-6; d_call: -; clone_size: -; j_call: TRBJ2-5; cdr3_nt: TGTGCCAGCAGCCCCGACACCCAAGAGACCCAGTACTTC; cdr3_aa: CASSPDTQETQYF
v_call: TRBV10-1; d_call: -; clone_size: many; j_call: TRBJ2-2; cdr3_nt: TGCGCCAGCAGTGTGGCAGGGCGGGACGGGGAGCTGTTTTTT; cdr3_aa: CASSVAGRDGELFF
v_call: TRBV6-1; d_call: TRBD1; clone_size: -; j_call: TRBJ1-2; cdr3_nt: TGTGCCAGCAGCCCAGGAAGAGGGGACAGCTCCCTCAACTATGGCTACACCTTC; cdr3_aa: CASSPGRGDSSLNYGYTF
v_call: TRBV27; d_call: TRBD2; clone_size: few; j_call: TRBJ2-1; cdr3_nt: TGTGCCAGCAGTTTATCCTCGTCGGGGACTACCTACAATGAGCAGTTCTTC; cdr3_aa: CASSLSSSGTTYNEQFF
v_call: TRBV20-1; d_call: -; clone_size: -; j_call: TRBJ1-3; cdr3_nt: TGCAGTGCTAGAGATCGGACAGCCTCTGGAAACACCATATATTTT; cdr3_aa: CSARDRTASGNTIYF
v_call: TRBV7-9; d_call: -; clone_size: -; j_call: TRBJ2-5; cdr3_nt: TGTGCCAGCAGCTTAGCGGATGGGACCCAGTACTTC; cdr3_aa: CASSLADGTQYF
v_call: TRBV10-3; d_call: -; clone_size: few; j_call: TRBJ1-2; cdr3_nt: TGTGCCATCAGTGACACCACAGGCGGGGGAGGCTACACCTTC; cdr3_aa: CAISDTTGGGGYTF
v_call: TRBV29-1; d_call: -; clone_size: -; j_call: TRBJ2-3; cdr3_nt: TGCAGCGTTAGGGCCCTCGGACCAGATACGCAGTATTTT; cdr3_aa: CSVRALGPDTQYF
v_call: TRBV10-3; d_call: -; clone_size: many; j_call: TRBJ1-1; cdr3_nt: TGTGCCATCACTGACGGAAACACTGAAGCTTTCTTT; cdr3_aa: CAITDGNTEAFF
v_call: TRBV19; d_call: -; clone_size: few; j_call: TRBJ2-3; cdr3_nt: TGTGCCAGTAGTATTCCGGAGGTAGATACGCAGTATTTT; cdr3_aa: CASSIPEVDTQYF
v_call: TRBV19; d_call: TRBD2; clone_size: few; j_call: TRBJ2-3; cdr3_nt: TGTGCCAGTACGGATAGCGGGAGATACACAGATACGCAGTATTTT; cdr3_aa: CASTDSGRYTDTQYF
v_call: TRBV7-3; d_call: TRBD1; clone_size: -; j_call: TRBJ1-4; cdr3_nt: TGTGCCAGCAGCTTGAGGCAGGGGGCTACAACTAATGAAAAACTGTTTTTT; cdr3_aa: CASSLRQGATTNEKLFF
v_call: TRBV6-5; d_call: TRBD2; clone_size: -; j_call: TRBJ2-2; cdr3_nt: TGTGCCAGCAGTCCCGGGACTAGCGGGGGCCGGAACACCGGGGAGCTGTTTTTT; cdr3_aa: CASSPGTSGGRNTGELFF
v_call: TRBV6-5; d_call: -; clone_size: few; j_call: TRBJ1-1; cdr3_nt: TGTGCCAGCAGTAACCGGCCGACAGTTCTGAACACTGAAGCTTTCTTT; cdr3_aa: CASSNRPTVLNTEAFF
v_call: TRBV20-1; d_call: TRBD1; clone_size: -; j_call: TRBJ1-6; cdr3_nt: TGCAGTGCTTGGCAAGGGACAGTCAATAATTCACCCCTCCACTTT; cdr3_aa: CSAWQGTVNNSPLHF
v_call: TRBV6-5; d_call: -; clone_size: few; j_call: TRBJ2-2; cdr3_nt: TGTGCCAGCAGTTACTCTTCCCGTAGGGGGGAGCTGTTTTTT; cdr3_aa: CASSYSSRRGELFF
v_call: TRBV7-2; d_call: -; clone_size: -; j_call: TRBJ1-3; cdr3_nt: TGTGCCAGCAGCTTAAATGGGGGGGACGGCACTGGAAACACCATATATTTT; cdr3_aa: CASSLNGGDGTGNTIYF
v_call: TRBV24-1; d_call: -; clone_size: few; j_call: TRBJ2-1; cdr3_nt: TGTGCCACCAGTGACCAAAGGGGGGAAACCAATGAGCAGTTCTTC; cdr3_aa: CATSDQRGETNEQFF
v_call: TRBV7-3; d_call: TRBD2; clone_size: once; j_call: TRBJ2-2; cdr3_nt: TGTGCCAGCAGCCCCCGGACTAGCGGGGGGAACGGGGAGCTGTTTTTT; cdr3_aa: CASSPRTSGGNGELFF
v_call: TRBV6-1; d_call: -; clone_size: many; j_call: TRBJ1-2; cdr3_nt: TGTGCCAGCAGCCAGACCGGCGGCTATGGCTACACCTTC; cdr3_aa: CASSQTGGYGYTF
v_call: TRBV13; d_call: -; clone_size: many; j_call: TRBJ1-1; cdr3_nt: TGTGCCAGCAGCTTAGGCTCTGGAATGAACACTGAAGCTTTCTTT; cdr3_aa: CASSLGSGMNTEAFF
v_call: TRBV11-2; d_call: TRBD1; clone_size: -; j_call: TRBJ2-7; cdr3_nt: TGTGCCAGCAGCTTAGTGGGGACAGCCCCCTACGAGCAGTACTTC; cdr3_aa: CASSLVGTAPYEQYF
v_call: TRBV4-1; d_call: -; clone_size: few; j_call: TRBJ1-2; cdr3_nt: TGCGCCAGCAGCCAAGAGGTCCCGGTGGATGGCTACACCTTC; cdr3_aa: CASSQEVPVDGYTF